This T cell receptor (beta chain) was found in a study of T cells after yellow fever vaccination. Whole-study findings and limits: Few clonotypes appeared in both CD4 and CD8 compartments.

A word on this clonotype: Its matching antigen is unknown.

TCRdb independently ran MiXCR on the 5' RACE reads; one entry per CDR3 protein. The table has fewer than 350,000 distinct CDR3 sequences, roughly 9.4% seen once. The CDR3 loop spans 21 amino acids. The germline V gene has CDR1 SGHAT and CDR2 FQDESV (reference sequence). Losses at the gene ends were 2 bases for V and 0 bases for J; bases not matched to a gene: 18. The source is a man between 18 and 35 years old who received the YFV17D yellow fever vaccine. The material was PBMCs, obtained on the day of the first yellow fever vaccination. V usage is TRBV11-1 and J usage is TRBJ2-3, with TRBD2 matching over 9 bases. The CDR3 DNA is TGTGCCAGCAGCTTATTCACCCTAGCGGGGTTATCCTTCGCTAGCACAGATACGCAGTATTTT. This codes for CASSLFTLAGLSFASTDTQYF.